This TCR beta chain comes out of a study of cytomegalovirus exposure and HLA in healthy donors. Of note for this clone: Its antigen is not known.

Study-wide points: The likely explanation for a cluster of highly shared sequence variants was sequencing artifact. Confirmation in vitro established that a few CMV-associated chains were specific for CMV antigens. Evidence from a later analysis indicated that most CMV-associated TCR beta chains looked HLA-restricted.

There are 15 residues in the CDR3. CDR1 and CDR2 (germline): MNHEY, SVGAGI. V lost 4 bases and J 0 bases, leaving 10 bases between the germline ends. It was with 60 Vbeta and 13 Jbeta primers that the PCR ran. TCRdb's table, derived via immunoSEQ multiplex PCR, lists solely in-frame clones and lacks some. Of more than 100,000 clones detected, 80% appear once; the ten largest clones hold 7.5% to 9.5%. The chain has TRBV6-5 and TRBJ1-3, with a possible D match to TRBD1 (5 bases). Input material: PBMCs. The TCR comes from a female donor in good health and CMV-seropositive. CDR3 loop: CASSSTGFSGNTIYF. The CDR3 DNA reads as TGTGCCAGCAGTTCTACAGGTTTCTCTGGAAACACCATATATTTT.